A selection of T cell receptor beta chains follows, all from one sample in a study of blood T cell repertoires in COVID-19. Sequencing was performed with immunoSEQ multiplex PCR; in TCRdb, only in-frame clones are kept and a portion is missing. Counted here are roughly 220,000 clones, roughly 83% occurring once; the ten biggest clones make up 1.3%. The sequenced sample was PBMCs or T cells enriched from blood (not recorded which). Receptor source: a woman between 35 and 50 years old with acute COVID-19. Both conserved end residues are part of each CDR3. The order of the fields is J gene, D gene, clone size, V gene, CDR3 DNA, CDR3 protein. The D gene is left open where the match is weak. Clone size is given for some rows only: seen once, a few or many times, or a class if the clone is expanded.

J gene: TRBJ2-2; D gene: -; clone size: few; V gene: TRBV14; CDR3 DNA: TGTGCCAGCAGCCAAGTTCAGTACACCGGGGAGCTGTTTTTT; CDR3 protein: CASSQVQYTGELFF
J gene: TRBJ2-5; D gene: -; clone size: -; V gene: TRBV11-2; CDR3 DNA: TGTGCCAGCAGCTTCCCGGGACTTGAACAGACCCAGTACTTC; CDR3 protein: CASSFPGLEQTQYF
J gene: TRBJ1-2; D gene: TRBD1; clone size: -; V gene: TRBV24-1; CDR3 DNA: TGTGCCACCAGTGATCCGGACAGGGTTCTTGGCTACACCTTC; CDR3 protein: CATSDPDRVLGYTF
J gene: TRBJ2-1; D gene: -; clone size: -; V gene: TRBV7-2; CDR3 DNA: TGTGCCAGCACCCCCAGGCGGGCAAGCCATGAGCAGTTCTTC; CDR3 protein: CASTPRRASHEQFF
J gene: TRBJ1-4; D gene: TRBD1; clone size: -; V gene: TRBV9; CDR3 DNA: TGTGCCAGCAGCCATGGACAGGTTAATGAAAAACTGTTTTTT; CDR3 protein: CASSHGQVNEKLFF
J gene: TRBJ1-1; D gene: TRBD1; clone size: few; V gene: TRBV6-5; CDR3 DNA: TGTGCCAGCAGACCGACAGGGTCCACTGAAGCTTTCTTT; CDR3 protein: CASRPTGSTEAFF
J gene: TRBJ1-2; D gene: TRBD1; clone size: -; V gene: TRBV7-2; CDR3 DNA: TGTGCCAGCAGCTCGCCGGGACAGGGGCGAGGCTACACCTTC; CDR3 protein: CASSSPGQGRGYTF
J gene: TRBJ2-7; D gene: -; clone size: -; V gene: TRBV11-2; CDR3 DNA: TGTGCCAGCAGCTTAGGGTACAGGTACGAGCAGTACTTC; CDR3 protein: CASSLGYRYEQYF
J gene: TRBJ1-4; D gene: -; clone size: -; V gene: TRBV4-1; CDR3 DNA: TGCGCCAGCAGCCAAGTCGAGGGGGCAACTAATGAAAAACTGTTTTTT; CDR3 protein: CASSQVEGATNEKLFF
J gene: TRBJ2-2; D gene: -; clone size: -; V gene: TRBV2; CDR3 DNA: TGTGCCCAAAGGGGGGGGCGGACCGGGGAGCTGTTTTTT; CDR3 protein: CAQRGGRTGELFF
J gene: TRBJ2-7; D gene: -; clone size: -; V gene: TRBV2; CDR3 DNA: TGTGCCAGCCGTCGGGGATACGAGCAGTACTTC; CDR3 protein: CASRRGYEQYF
J gene: TRBJ1-4; D gene: TRBD1; clone size: -; V gene: TRBV9; CDR3 DNA: TGTGCCAGCAGCCCGGGACAGGGGAGTGAAAAACTGTTTTTT; CDR3 protein: CASSPGQGSEKLFF
J gene: TRBJ1-1; D gene: TRBD1; clone size: -; V gene: TRBV7-9; CDR3 DNA: TGTGCCAGCAGCGGGGACAGGGAATGGACTGAAGCTTTCTTT; CDR3 protein: CASSGDREWTEAFF
J gene: TRBJ1-5; D gene: -; clone size: -; V gene: TRBV4-3; CDR3 DNA: TGCGCCAGCAGCCAAGAACCAGGGTTATATCAGCCCCAGCATTTT; CDR3 protein: CASSQEPGLYQPQHF
J gene: TRBJ1-5; D gene: -; clone size: once; V gene: TRBV27; CDR3 DNA: TGTGCCAGCAGTGCACGACAGGCCTATAGCAATCAGCCCCAGCATTTT; CDR3 protein: CASSARQAYSNQPQHF
J gene: TRBJ2-1; D gene: TRBD2; clone size: few; V gene: TRBV27; CDR3 DNA: TGTGCCACCCCCTTCACGGGGGGGGTGATGGATGAGCAGTTCTTC; CDR3 protein: CATPFTGGVMDEQFF
J gene: TRBJ1-1; D gene: -; clone size: -; V gene: TRBV19; CDR3 DNA: TGTGCCAGTAGTATGTCGGACACACCAATGAACACTGAAGCTTTCTTT; CDR3 protein: CASSMSDTPMNTEAFF
J gene: TRBJ1-1; D gene: -; clone size: -; V gene: TRBV7-2; CDR3 DNA: TGTGCCAGCAGCTTATCTGGGAGGCCGAGTGAAGCTTTCTTT; CDR3 protein: CASSLSGRPSEAFF
J gene: TRBJ1-4; D gene: TRBD1; clone size: -; V gene: TRBV7-8; CDR3 DNA: TGTGCCAGCAGCCGACAGGGGAGAGAAAAACTGTTTTTT; CDR3 protein: CASSRQGREKLFF
J gene: TRBJ1-2; D gene: -; clone size: few; V gene: TRBV18; CDR3 DNA: TGTGCCAGCTCACCGGGAGCAGAAGCTAACTATGGCTACACCTTC; CDR3 protein: CASSPGAEANYGYTF
J gene: TRBJ1-2; D gene: -; clone size: -; V gene: TRBV7-9; CDR3 DNA: TGTGCCAGCAGCTTAGGGCAATCAATCACCTATGGCTACACCTTC; CDR3 protein: CASSLGQSITYGYTF
J gene: TRBJ1-2; D gene: TRBD1; clone size: -; V gene: TRBV30; CDR3 DNA: TGTGCCTGGAGTAATTTGGGACAGCCAAAGGGCTACACCTTC; CDR3 protein: CAWSNLGQPKGYTF
J gene: TRBJ2-5; D gene: -; clone size: -; V gene: TRBV19; CDR3 DNA: TGTGCCAGTAGTCCCACCTCCGGGAGTGGAAAAGAGACCCAGTACTTC; CDR3 protein: CASSPTSGSGKETQYF
J gene: TRBJ2-1; D gene: TRBD1; clone size: -; V gene: TRBV10-3; CDR3 DNA: TGTGCCCTCACCGGGACAGGGGACTACAATGAGCAGTTCTTC; CDR3 protein: CALTGTGDYNEQFF
J gene: TRBJ2-7; D gene: -; clone size: once; V gene: TRBV11-2; CDR3 DNA: TGTGCCAGCAGCTTATTCCGAGGGAACGAGCAGTACTTC; CDR3 protein: CASSLFRGNEQYF
J gene: TRBJ2-3; D gene: -; clone size: -; V gene: TRBV10-3; CDR3 DNA: TGTGCCATCAAAAGCGGGTCCACAGATACGCAGTATTTT; CDR3 protein: CAIKSGSTDTQYF
J gene: TRBJ1-1; D gene: -; clone size: -; V gene: TRBV3-1/TRBV3-2; CDR3 DNA: TGTGCCAGCAGCCAAGATCTATTGCGAGCATCGACTGAAGCTTTCTTT; CDR3 protein: CASSQDLLRASTEAFF
J gene: TRBJ1-2; D gene: -; clone size: -; V gene: TRBV6-4; CDR3 DNA: TGTGCCAGCGGCGGGTCTTTTGGCTACACCTTC; CDR3 protein: CASGGSFGYTF
J gene: TRBJ1-1; D gene: -; clone size: once; V gene: TRBV28; CDR3 DNA: TGTGCCAGCAAGGGGCACTATTTGGACACTGAAGCTTTCTTT; CDR3 protein: CASKGHYLDTEAFF
J gene: TRBJ1-5; D gene: -; clone size: -; V gene: TRBV28; CDR3 DNA: TGTGCCAGCAGTTCGGGGTCCCCACCGGTACATCAACCCCAGCATTTT; CDR3 protein: CASSSGSPPVHQPQHF